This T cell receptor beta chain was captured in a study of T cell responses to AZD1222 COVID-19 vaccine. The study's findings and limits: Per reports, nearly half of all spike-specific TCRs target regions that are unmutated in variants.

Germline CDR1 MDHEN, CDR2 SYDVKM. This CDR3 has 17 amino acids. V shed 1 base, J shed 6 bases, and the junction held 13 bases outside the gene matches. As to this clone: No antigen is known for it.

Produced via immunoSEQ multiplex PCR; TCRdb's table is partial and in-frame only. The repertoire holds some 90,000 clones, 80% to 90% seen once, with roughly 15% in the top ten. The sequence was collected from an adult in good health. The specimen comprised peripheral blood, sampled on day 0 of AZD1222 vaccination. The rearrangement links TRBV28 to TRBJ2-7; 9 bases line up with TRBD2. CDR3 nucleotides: TGTGCCAGCAGTTTATCAGCTAGCGGGACCAGCGGGCTCGAGCAGTACTTC. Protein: CASSLSASGTSGLEQYF.